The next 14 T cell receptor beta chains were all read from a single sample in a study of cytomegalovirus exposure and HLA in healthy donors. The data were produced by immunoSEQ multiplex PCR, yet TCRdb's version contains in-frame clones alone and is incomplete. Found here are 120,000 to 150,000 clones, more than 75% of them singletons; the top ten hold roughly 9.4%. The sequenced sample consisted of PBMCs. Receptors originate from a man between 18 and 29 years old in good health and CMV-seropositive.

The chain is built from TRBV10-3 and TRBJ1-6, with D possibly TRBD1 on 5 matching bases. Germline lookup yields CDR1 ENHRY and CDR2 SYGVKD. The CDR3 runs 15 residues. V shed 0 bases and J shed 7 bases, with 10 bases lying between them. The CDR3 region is CAISESGEGNSPLHF. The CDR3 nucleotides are TGTGCCATCAGTGAGTCAGGGGAAGGGAATTCACCCCTCCACTTT.

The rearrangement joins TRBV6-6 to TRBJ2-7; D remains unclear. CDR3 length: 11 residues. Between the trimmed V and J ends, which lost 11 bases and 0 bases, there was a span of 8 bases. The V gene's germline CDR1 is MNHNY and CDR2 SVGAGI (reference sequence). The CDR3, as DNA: TGTGCCGCCGCGAGCTCCTACGAGCAGTACTTC. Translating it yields CAAASSYEQYF.

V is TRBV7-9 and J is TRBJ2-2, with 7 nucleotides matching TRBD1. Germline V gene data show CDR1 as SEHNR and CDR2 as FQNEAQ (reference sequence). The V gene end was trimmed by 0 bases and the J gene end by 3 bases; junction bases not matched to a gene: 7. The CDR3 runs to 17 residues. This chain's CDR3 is CASSLAKATGYTGELFF. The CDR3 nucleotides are TGTGCCAGCAGCTTAGCGAAGGCGACAGGGTACACCGGGGAGCTGTTTTTT.

CDR3 DNA: TGCAGCGTTGAAGATTGGGCAGGTCCCTATGGCTACACCTTC. It yields the protein CSVEDWAGPYGYTF. This rearrangement joins TRBV29-1 to TRBJ1-2, with D unclear. CDR3 size: 14 residues. V was cut by 0 bases and J by 4 bases, with 12 bases left in between. Looked up from germline, CDR1 is SQVTM and CDR2 is ANQGSEA.

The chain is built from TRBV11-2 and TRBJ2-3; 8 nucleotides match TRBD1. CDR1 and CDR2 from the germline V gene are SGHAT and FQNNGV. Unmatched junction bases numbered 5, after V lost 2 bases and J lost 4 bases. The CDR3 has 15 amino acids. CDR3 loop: CASSLQGARADTQYF. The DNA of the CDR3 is TGTGCCAGCAGCTTACAGGGGGCCCGGGCAGATACGCAGTATTTT.

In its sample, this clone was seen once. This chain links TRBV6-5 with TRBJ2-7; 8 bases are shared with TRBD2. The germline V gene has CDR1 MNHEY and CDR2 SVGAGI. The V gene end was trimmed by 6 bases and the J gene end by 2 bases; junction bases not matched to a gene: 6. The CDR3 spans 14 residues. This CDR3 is CASSAGGPPYEQYF. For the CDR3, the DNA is TGTGCCAGCAGCGCGGGAGGCCCCCCCTACGAGCAGTACTTC.

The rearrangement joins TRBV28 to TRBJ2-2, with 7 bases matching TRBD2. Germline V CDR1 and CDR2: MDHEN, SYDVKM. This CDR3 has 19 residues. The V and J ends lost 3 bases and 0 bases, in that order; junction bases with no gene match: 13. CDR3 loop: CASSFPGLIPFANTGELFF. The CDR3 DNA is TGTGCCAGCAGTTTCCCGGGACTAATCCCGTTCGCGAACACCGGGGAGCTGTTTTTT.

The CDR3: CASRGDREAFF. CDR3 nucleotides: TGTGCCAGCAGGGGGGACAGGGAAGCTTTCTTT. V and J are TRBV2 and TRBJ1-1, with 8 bases lining up with TRBD1. J was trimmed by 8 bases and V by 6 bases; bases with no gene match: 2. Germline lookup yields CDR1 SNHLY and CDR2 FYNNEI. The CDR3 sequence is 11 residues long.

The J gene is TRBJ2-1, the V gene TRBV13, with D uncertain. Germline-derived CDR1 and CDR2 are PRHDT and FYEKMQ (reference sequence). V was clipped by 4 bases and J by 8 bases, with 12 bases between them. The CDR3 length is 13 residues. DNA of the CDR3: TGTGCCAGCAGCTCGCATGGTGGCCATGAGCAGTTCTTC. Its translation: CASSSHGGHEQFF.

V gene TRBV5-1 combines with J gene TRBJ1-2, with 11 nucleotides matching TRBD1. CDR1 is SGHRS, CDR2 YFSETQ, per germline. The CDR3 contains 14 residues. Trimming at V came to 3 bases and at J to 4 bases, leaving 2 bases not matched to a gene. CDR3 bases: TGCGCCAGCAGCTCGGGACAGGGGGTCTATGGCTACACCTTC. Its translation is CASSSGQGVYGYTF.

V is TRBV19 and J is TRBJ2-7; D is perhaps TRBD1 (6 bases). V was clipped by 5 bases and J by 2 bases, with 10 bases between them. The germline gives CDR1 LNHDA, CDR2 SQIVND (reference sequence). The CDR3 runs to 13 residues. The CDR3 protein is CASSSGTPYEQYF. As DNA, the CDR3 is TGTGCCAGTAGTTCGGGGACACCCTACGAGCAGTACTTC.

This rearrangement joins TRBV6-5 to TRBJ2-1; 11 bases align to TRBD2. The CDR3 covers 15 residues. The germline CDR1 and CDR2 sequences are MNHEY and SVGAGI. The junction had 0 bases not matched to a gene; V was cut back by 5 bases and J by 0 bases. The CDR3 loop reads CASSGTSGSYNEQFF. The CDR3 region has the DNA TGTGCCAGCAGTGGGACTAGCGGCTCCTACAATGAGCAGTTCTTC.

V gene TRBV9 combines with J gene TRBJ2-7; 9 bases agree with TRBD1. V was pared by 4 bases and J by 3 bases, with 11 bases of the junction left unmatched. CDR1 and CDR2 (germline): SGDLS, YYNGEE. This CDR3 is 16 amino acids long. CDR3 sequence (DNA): TGTGCCAGCAGCCCACGGGCGGGGACAGGGAACTACGAGCAGTACTTC. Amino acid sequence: CASSPRAGTGNYEQYF.

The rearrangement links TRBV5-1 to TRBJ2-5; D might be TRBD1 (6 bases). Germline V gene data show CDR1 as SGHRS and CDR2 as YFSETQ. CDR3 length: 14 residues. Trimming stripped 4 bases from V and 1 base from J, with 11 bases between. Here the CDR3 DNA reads TGCGCCAGCAGCCCACCGACAGGCCAAGAGACCCAGTACTTC. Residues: CASSPPTGQETQYF.